Given below is one TCR beta chain in context. CDR1 and CDR2 (germline): MNHEY, SVGAGI. The CDR3 extends over 16 amino acids. V was clipped by 0 bases and J by 2 bases; unmatched bases: 5. These data originate in a study of blood T cell repertoires in COVID-19. In the study overall: The cDNA or gDNA used as material had been derived from T cells, B-cell-depleted T cells, or PBMCs.

Produced via immunoSEQ multiplex PCR; TCRdb's table is partial and in-frame only. The data show tens of thousands of clones, roughly 90% seen once. Sequenced input: peripheral blood. The origin of this receptor is a man between 60 and 75 years old with active COVID-19. The chain combines TRBV6-5 with TRBJ2-7, with TRBD2 identical over 9 bases. CDR3 DNA sequence: TGTGCCAGCAGTTACTCCCTAGCGGGGATAACCTACGAGCAGTACTTC. Translation gives CASSYSLAGITYEQYF.